The 19 T cell receptor beta chains in this list originate from one sample, sequenced in a study of blood T cell repertoires in COVID-19. Profiled with immunoSEQ multiplex PCR; TCRdb holds only in-frame clones, not every one. The sample consists of 70,000 to 95,000 clones, roughly 82% of them appearing once. The sample consisted of peripheral blood. The receptors were gathered from a human donor in a cohort sampled during active COVID-19.

The count of this clone is one. The V call is TRBV9, the J call TRBJ1-3; the D gene is possibly TRBD1 (5 bases). V gave up 3 bases and J gave up 0 bases, with 10 bases separating them. CDR1 is SGDLS and CDR2 is YYNGEE in the germline V gene. The CDR3 sequence is 15 residues long. CDR3 protein: CASSDDSLSGNTIYF. In DNA, the CDR3 is TGTGCCAGCAGCGACGACAGTCTCTCTGGAAACACCATATATTTT.

This chain links TRBV4-1 with TRBJ1-5; 8 bases map to TRBD1. V shed 4 bases, J shed 5 bases, and the junction held 7 bases outside the gene matches. Germline values: CDR1 MGHRA, CDR2 YSYEKL. CDR3 length equals 15 residues. CDR3 protein: CASSPQGAPDQPQHF. The CDR3 DNA reads as TGCGCCAGCAGCCCCCAGGGGGCTCCCGATCAGCCCCAGCATTTT.

This clone turned up a few times. The chain has TRBV10-1 and TRBJ2-3, with TRBD1 identical over 7 bases. The V and J ends lost 3 bases and 2 bases, in that order; junction bases with no gene match: 8. Germline CDR1 and CDR2: WNHNN and SYGVQD (reference sequence). The CDR3 is 16 residues long. The DNA of the CDR3 is TGCGCCAGCAGTGATGTCAGGGACAGAGACACAGATACGCAGTATTTT. Encoded protein: CASSDVRDRDTDTQYF.

This chain uses TRBV30 with TRBJ2-7, with D tentatively TRBD1 (6 bases). CDR1 is GTSNPN, CDR2 SVGIG, per germline (reference sequence). The CDR3 has 15 amino acids. Trimming removed 0 bases at V and 0 bases at J, with 12 bases between. CDR3 loop: CAWSVAGDLSYEQYF. CDR3 bases: TGTGCCTGGAGTGTAGCAGGGGACCTCTCCTACGAGCAGTACTTC.

Written as DNA, the CDR3 is TGTGCCAGTTCTAGAGCAGGGTTGGGGAACACTGAAGCTTTCTTT. Translation gives CASSRAGLGNTEAFF. The chain employs TRBV19 and TRBJ1-1; D may be TRBD1 (5 bases). V was clipped by 8 bases and J by 1 base, with 17 bases between them. Per the germline V gene, CDR1 is LNHDA and CDR2 is SQIVND (reference sequence). This CDR3 is built from 15 residues.

The rearrangement uses TRBV5-1 and TRBJ2-1; a possible D gene is TRBD2 (6 bases). The CDR3 covers 14 residues. Trimming took 5 bases from V and 5 from J, leaving 14 bases between them. Per germline, CDR1 SGHRS and CDR2 YFSETQ. CDR3 nucleotides: TGCGCCAGCAGTCTCGGGGGAATTGACAATGAGCAGTTCTTC. This encodes CASSLGGIDNEQFF.

V and J are TRBV3-1 (or the pseudogene TRBV3-2) and TRBJ1-3, with a tentative D call TRBD1 (5 bases). Trimming pared 4 bases from V and 2 bases from J, leaving 12 bases between. The CDR3 runs 15 residues. Germline CDR1 and CDR2: LGHDT and YNNKEL (reference sequence). CDR3 sequence reads: CASSPGGAAGNTIYF. The CDR3, as DNA: TGTGCCAGCAGCCCCGGAGGGGCAGCTGGAAACACCATATATTTT.

The chain carries TRBV29-1 and TRBJ2-7, with 12 bases identical to TRBD2. The CDR3 is 14 amino acids. Germline V lookup: CDR1 SQVTM, CDR2 ANQGSEA. Trimming cost V 7 bases and J 4 bases; bases outside gene matches: 8. The DNA for the CDR3 is TGCAGCGCCCGAGGACTAGCGGGGTCTTACGAGCAGTACTTC. Protein: CSARGLAGSYEQYF.

The chain links TRBV10-2 to TRBJ2-5; tentative D call: TRBD1 (6 bases). V lost 4 bases and J 2 bases, leaving 14 bases between the germline ends. The CDR3 runs 15 residues. Germline CDR1 reads WSHSY; CDR2 reads SAAADI. The CDR3: CASSVGRGYQETQYF. CDR3 in DNA: TGCGCCAGCAGTGTTGGCAGGGGATATCAAGAGACCCAGTACTTC.

The rearrangement uses TRBV10-3 and TRBJ2-5, with TRBD2 matching 11 bases. V trimming: 5 bases; J trimming: 5 bases; junction bases outside the gene matches: 7. CDR3 size: 15 residues. Germline V gives CDR1 ENHRY, CDR2 SYGVKD. As DNA, the CDR3 is TGTGCCATCAGTAGCTATAGCGGGGGGGCCGAGACCCAGTACTTC. This sequence encodes CAISSYSGGAETQYF.

The genes are TRBV7-2 and TRBJ2-5; no reliable D call. Trimming took off 0 bases at V and 5 bases at J, with 10 bases between the two ends. Per germline, CDR1 SGHTA and CDR2 FQGNSA. The CDR3 consists of 14 residues. The CDR3 DNA reads as TGTGCCAGCAGCTTAGCCCGTTTTTATGAGACCCAGTACTTC. Its protein is CASSLARFYETQYF.

The V gene is TRBV10-2, the J gene TRBJ1-4; possible D gene TRBD1, 6 bases. Trimming left V 4 bases short and J 5 bases short, with 8 bases between. This CDR3 region has 13 residues. Germline V gene lookup returns CDR1 WSHSY and CDR2 SAAADI. CDR3 in amino acids: CASSGTENEKLFF. The CDR3 DNA sequence: TGCGCCAGCAGTGGGACAGAGAATGAAAAACTGTTTTTT.

This clone was observed once. V gene TRBV5-1 combines with J gene TRBJ1-1; TRBD1 might be the D (5 bases). Trimming cost V 1 base and J 0 bases, with 10 bases left between them. This CDR3 has 15 residues. Germline-derived CDR1 and CDR2 are SGHRS and YFSETQ. CDR3 DNA sequence: TGCGCCAGCAGCTTGCAGGACACCCTGAACACTGAAGCTTTCTTT. This codes for CASSLQDTLNTEAFF.

The chain recombines TRBV5-1 with TRBJ1-1; D is unresolved. The CDR3 length is 14 residues. Looked up from germline, CDR1 is SGHRS and CDR2 is YFSETQ. V lost 1 base and J lost 1, with 8 bases in between. Here the CDR3 reads CASSLNSQNTEAFF. As DNA, the CDR3 is TGCGCCAGCAGCTTGAATAGCCAGAACACTGAAGCTTTCTTT.

Only a few counts were recorded for this clone. This chain connects TRBV2 to TRBJ1-6; TRBD1 matches at 7 bases. Germline trimming cut 11 bases from V and 7 bases from J; bases unmatched to any gene: 17. The CDR3 length is 16 residues. Per the germline V gene, CDR1 is SNHLY and CDR2 is FYNNEI. The CDR3 is CASDPPQGGENSPLHF. CDR3 nucleotide sequence: TGTGCCTCCGACCCACCCCAGGGGGGCGAGAATTCACCCCTCCACTTT.

The chain recombines TRBV27 with TRBJ1-5; maybe TRBD1 (6 bases). Germline V gene data show CDR1 as MNHEY and CDR2 as SMNVEV (reference sequence). Trimming left V 5 bases short and J 0 bases short, with 17 bases between. The CDR3 covers 17 residues. CDR3 DNA sequence: TGTGCCAGCAGTAAAACAGGGACACTTTATAGCAATCAGCCCCAGCATTTT. The encoded protein is CASSKTGTLYSNQPQHF.

CDR3 in DNA: TGCGCCAGCAGCACCGGACAGCCCTCAGATACGCAGTATTTT. As protein: CASSTGQPSDTQYF. The J gene is TRBJ2-3, the V gene TRBV5-1; perhaps TRBD1 as D (6 bases). This CDR3 spans 14 amino acids. Trimming took 4 bases from V and 4 from J, leaving 13 bases between them. Germline values: CDR1 SGHRS, CDR2 YFSETQ.

This clone was seen only once. The rearrangement links TRBV6-5 to TRBJ2-3, with TRBD2 matching over 8 bases. The V segment lost 7 bases and the J segment 5 bases; nucleotides outside the gene matches: 11. Germline V gene data show CDR1 as MNHEY and CDR2 as SVGAGI. The CDR3 runs 15 residues. CDR3 residues: CASTPGTRVVDTQYF. The CDR3, as DNA: TGTGCCAGCACCCCCGGGACTAGGGTCGTAGATACGCAGTATTTT.

This chain links TRBV6-2 or TRBV6-3 with TRBJ2-1, with 9 bases aligning to TRBD1. The CDR3 extends over 14 amino acids. Trimming at V came to 4 bases and at J to 4 bases, leaving 2 bases not matched to a gene. Per the germline V gene, CDR1 is MNHEY and CDR2 is SVGEGT. The CDR3 sequence: CASSSTGGYNEQFF. DNA of the CDR3: TGTGCCAGCAGTTCGACAGGGGGATACAATGAGCAGTTCTTC.